The 32 T cell receptor beta chains reported below all come from one sample, sequenced in a study of blood T cell repertoires in COVID-19. The assay was immunoSEQ multiplex PCR, and TCRdb's table has in-frame clones only and misses some. The top ten hold 5% to 8.5% of the sample, which has under 200,000 clones, roughly 75% seen once. The source material was peripheral blood. The source of these receptors is a man aged 65 to 85 with active or convalescent COVID-19.

V and J are TRBV10-3 and TRBJ2-7, with 9 bases that match TRBD2. CDR3 length equals 16 residues. J lost 5 bases, V lost 0 bases, and 8 bases had no gene match. The germline V gene encodes CDR1 ENHRY and CDR2 SYGVKD. The chain's CDR3 is CAISESPGASGDEQYF. In DNA form, the CDR3 reads TGTGCCATCAGTGAGTCCCCGGGAGCTAGCGGGGACGAGCAGTACTTC.

The J gene is TRBJ2-7, the V gene TRBV7-2, with D tentatively TRBD1 (6 bases). Between the trimmed V and J ends, which lost 1 base and 6 bases, there was a span of 10 bases. Germline values: CDR1 SGHTA, CDR2 FQGNSA. The CDR3 has 13 amino acids. As DNA, the CDR3 is TGTGCCAGCAGCTTAGGACGAGGGGGCGAGCAGTACTTC. The encoded protein is CASSLGRGGEQYF.

The chain carries TRBV5-1 and TRBJ2-7; 9 bases agree with TRBD1. In germline, CDR1 is SGHRS, CDR2 YFSETQ. Trimming removed 4 bases from V and 6 bases from J; junction bases left unmatched: 5. There are 13 residues in the CDR3. As DNA, the CDR3 is TGCGCCAGCAGCATGGGACAGGGCGCCGAGCAGTACTTC. Its protein product is CASSMGQGAEQYF.

The chain combines TRBV2 with TRBJ2-7, with 7 bases matching TRBD2. V lost 1 base, J lost 3 bases, and 6 bases stayed unmatched. The germline CDR1 and CDR2 sequences are SNHLY and FYNNEI. This CDR3 has 15 amino acids. The CDR3 DNA follows: TGTGCCAGCAGTGAAGGACTCCTAGCGGTCTACGAGCAGTACTTC. The encoded protein is CASSEGLLAVYEQYF.

J is TRBJ1-1 and V is TRBV5-1; 7 bases agree with TRBD1. After removal of 0 bases from V and 1 base from J, the junction contained 12 bases not matched to a gene. The length of the CDR3 is 18 residues. From germline, CDR1 is SGHRS and CDR2 YFSETQ. CDR3 coding DNA: TGCGCCAGCAGCTTGGGCAGGGGGACTTTCATTCCGAACACTGAAGCTTTCTTT. This encodes CASSLGRGTFIPNTEAFF.

This chain uses TRBV19 with TRBJ2-6; D is unclear. V dropped 5 bases and J dropped 4 bases, with 12 bases sitting between them. Germline CDR1 and CDR2: LNHDA and SQIVND (reference sequence). CDR3 length: 15 residues. The CDR3 region is CASSPTPVGANVLTF. In DNA, the CDR3 is TGTGCCAGTAGTCCCACCCCGGTGGGGGCCAACGTCCTGACTTTC.

Remarks on this clone: An end of the junction does not agree with germline; a read error may underlie this. The chain couples TRBV7-7 to TRBJ2-5; 7 nucleotides agree with TRBD1. This CDR3 contains 14 residues. Germline values: CDR1 SSHAT, CDR2 FNYEAQ (reference sequence). CDR3 nucleotide sequence: TGTGCTAGCACCCCCGGGACAGACCAAGAGACCCAGTACTTC. Translation: CASTPGTDQETQYF.

J is TRBJ2-5 and V is TRBV2; 7 nucleotides line up with TRBD2. Losses at the gene ends were 8 bases for V and 1 base for J; bases not matched to a gene: 4. CDR1 is SNHLY, CDR2 FYNNEI, per germline. The CDR3 runs 13 residues. The CDR3 protein is CASGRDGQETQYF. CDR3 nucleotide sequence: TGTGCCAGCGGGAGGGACGGCCAAGAGACCCAGTACTTC.

The chain combines TRBV30 with TRBJ2-3; 10 bases agree with TRBD2. Germline assignment: CDR1 GTSNPN and CDR2 SVGIG (reference sequence). With V trimmed by 2 bases and J by 4 bases, 12 bases remained unmatched. The CDR3 has 17 residues. CDR3 amino acids: CAWSPRTSGNLPDTQYF. The CDR3 DNA follows: TGTGCCTGGAGTCCTAGAACTAGCGGGAATTTGCCAGATACGCAGTATTTT.

The V call is TRBV18, the J call TRBJ2-2; D is unresolved. The V end lost 2 bases, the J end lost 0 bases, and 13 bases lay between the germline ends. Germline V gives CDR1 KGHSH, CDR2 LQKENI. The CDR3 totals 17 residues. CDR3 sequence reads: CASSPVGFFANTGELFF. The CDR3 DNA sequence: TGTGCCAGCTCACCAGTCGGTTTCTTCGCGAACACCGGGGAGCTGTTTTTT.

The chain has TRBV4-1 and TRBJ2-1; 8 bases align to TRBD2. V lost 4 bases to trimming and J lost 7 bases; unmatched junction nucleotides: 15. From germline, CDR1 is MGHRA and CDR2 YSYEKL. CDR3 size: 17 residues. As DNA, the CDR3 is TGCGCCAGCAGCCCTCATCTGGACGGGGGGGAAGAAAATGAGCAGTTCTTC. Amino acid sequence: CASSPHLDGGEENEQFF.

The chain carries TRBV2 and TRBJ2-7, with D possibly TRBD1 on 6 matching bases. This CDR3 is 14 amino acids long. Germline CDR1 SNHLY, CDR2 FYNNEI. V shed 3 bases and J shed 2 bases, with 11 bases lying between them. The chain's CDR3 is CASSEQGSAYEQYF. The CDR3 DNA sequence: TGTGCCAGCAGTGAGCAGGGGTCCGCCTACGAGCAGTACTTC.

This chain connects TRBV6-5 to TRBJ1-2; 8 positions match TRBD1. CDR3 size: 14 residues. CDR1 is MNHEY, CDR2 SVGAGI, per germline. Trimming removed 6 bases from V and 2 bases from J; junction bases left unmatched: 5. Written as DNA, the CDR3 is TGTGCCAGCAGCCAATGGGACAGGAACTATGGCTACACCTTC. Its protein product is CASSQWDRNYGYTF.

This clone was found a few times. This chain links TRBV18 with TRBJ2-7, with D hard to call. V was shortened by 0 bases and J by 2 bases, with 5 bases between the two germline ends. Germline lookup yields CDR1 KGHSH and CDR2 LQKENI. The CDR3 sequence is 13 residues long. CDR3 loop: CASSPPSTYEQYF. Written as DNA, the CDR3 is TGTGCCAGCTCACCACCGTCTACCTACGAGCAGTACTTC. The whole variable domain, remainder taken from reference TRBV18 and TRBJ2-7, is NAGVMQNPRHLVRRRGQEARLRCSPMKGHSHVYWYRQLPEEGLKFMVYLQKENIIDESGMPKERFSAEFPKEGPSILRIQQVVRGDSAAYFCASSPPSTYEQYFGPGTRLTVT.

This clone was recorded a few times. The chain combines TRBV30 with TRBJ1-3; D possibly corresponds to TRBD1 (6 bases). Germline V CDR1 and CDR2: GTSNPN, SVGIG (reference sequence). Trimming cost V 6 bases and J 0 bases, with 24 bases left between them. The CDR3 is 18 residues long. Here the CDR3 reads CACSSGTPPLNSGNTIYF. The CDR3 bases are TGTGCCTGCTCATCCGGGACACCTCCTTTAAACTCTGGAAACACCATATATTTT.

V usage is TRBV5-1 and J usage is TRBJ1-5; D is undetermined. The CDR3 runs 14 residues. Between the trimmed V and J ends, which lost 4 bases and 0 bases, there was a span of 8 bases. CDR1 and CDR2 from the germline V gene are SGHRS and YFSETQ. Written as DNA, the CDR3 is TGCGCCAGCAGCCCGGAGGGTAGCAATCAGCCCCAGCATTTT. Translation: CASSPEGSNQPQHF.

This clone turned up a few times. The V call is TRBV30, the J call TRBJ2-5; maybe TRBD2 (5 bases). The length of the CDR3 is 12 residues. Germline V gene data show CDR1 as GTSNPN and CDR2 as SVGIG (reference sequence). V lost 4 bases and J lost 5, with 11 bases in between. The CDR3 sequence is CAWIKDSETQYF. CDR3 nucleotide sequence: TGTGCCTGGATTAAGGACTCGGAGACCCAGTACTTC.

The rearrangement links TRBV10-3 to TRBJ1-1; TRBD1 might be the D (6 bases). This CDR3 is 13 amino acids long. Germline V gene sequence: CDR1 ENHRY, CDR2 SYGVKD. Trimming cost V 11 bases and J 0 bases, with 13 bases left between them. The CDR3: CALTRDMNTEAFF. The CDR3 bases are TGTGCCCTTACACGGGACATGAACACTGAAGCTTTCTTT.

V usage is TRBV12-3 or TRBV12-4 and J usage is TRBJ2-1; no firm D call. V lost 5 bases and J 8 bases, leaving 13 bases between the germline ends. There are 13 residues in the CDR3. In nucleotides, the CDR3 is TGTGCCAGCAGTCTGGCTCCCATTCATGAGCAGTTCTTC. This sequence encodes CASSLAPIHEQFF.

The rearrangement links TRBV29-1 to TRBJ2-7; TRBD1 is a possible D gene (7 bases). V shed 6 bases and J shed 1 base, with 10 bases lying between them. Germline loops: CDR1 SQVTM, CDR2 ANQGSEA. The CDR3 is 12 amino acids. CDR3 nucleotide sequence: TGCAGCGTCGCGGGACAGTCCTACGAGCAGTACTTC. Residues: CSVAGQSYEQYF.

V gene TRBV9 combines with J gene TRBJ1-2; 9 nucleotides line up with TRBD1. Unmatched junction bases numbered 11, after V lost 4 bases and J lost 4 bases. CDR3 length equals 16 residues. Germline V gene data show CDR1 as SGDLS and CDR2 as YYNGEE. CDR3 nucleotide sequence: TGTGCCAGCAGCCCTCCCGGGACAGGGCCAGGCTATGGCTACACCTTC. Protein: CASSPPGTGPGYGYTF. The whole variable domain, filled in from reference TRBV9 and TRBJ1-2, reads DSGVTQTPKHLITATGQRVTLRCSPRSGDLSVYWYQQSLDQGLQFLIQYYNGEERAKGNILERFSAQQFPDLHSELNLSSLELGDSALYFCASSPPGTGPGYGYTFGSGTRLTVV.

This chain uses TRBV15 with TRBJ2-5; the match to TRBD1 covers 7 bases. Trimming at V came to 5 bases and at J to 3 bases, leaving 9 bases not matched to a gene. Germline-derived CDR1 and CDR2 are LNHNV and YYDKDF (reference sequence). CDR3 size: 15 residues. In DNA form, the CDR3 reads TGTGCCACCAGCTCACCCGGGACAGCAAAAGAGACCCAGTACTTC. Its translation is CATSSPGTAKETQYF.

The V and J genes are TRBV5-1 and TRBJ1-1; D is uncertain. The germline gives CDR1 SGHRS, CDR2 YFSETQ. With 5 bases removed from V and 3 bases from J, the gap between germline ends came to 11 bases. The CDR3 sequence is 13 residues long. The CDR3 here is CASRREDYTEAFF. The CDR3 nucleotides are TGCGCCAGCAGGAGGGAGGATTACACTGAAGCTTTCTTT.

This clone was observed a single time. The chain has TRBV6-2 or TRBV6-3 and TRBJ1-5; TRBD1 agrees at 8 bases. The CDR3 covers 17 residues. V lost 5 bases, J lost 0 bases, and 9 bases stayed unmatched. From germline, CDR1 is MNHEY and CDR2 SVGEGT. The DNA of the CDR3 is TGTGCCAGCAGTGCCGGGACAGGATTTTATAGCAATCAGCCCCAGCATTTT. Translating gives CASSAGTGFYSNQPQHF.

This chain connects TRBV5-1 to TRBJ2-7, with D possibly being TRBD1 (5 bases). Trimming took 5 bases from V and 2 from J, leaving 8 bases between them. This CDR3 is built from 12 residues. Germline V gene data show CDR1 as SGHRS and CDR2 as YFSETQ. DNA for the CDR3: TGCGCCAGCAGGCAGGGCGCCTACGAGCAGTACTTC. Its protein product is CASRQGAYEQYF.

The rearrangement joins TRBV7-9 to TRBJ1-4; possibly TRBD1 for D (6 bases). The V gene lost 5 bases and the J gene lost 5 bases, with 12 bases spanning the gap. This CDR3 is built from 14 residues. Germline V lookup: CDR1 SEHNR, CDR2 FQNEAQ (reference sequence). CDR3 nucleotide sequence: TGTGCCAGCAGCCGGGACATGGGGAATGAAAAACTGTTTTTT. This codes for CASSRDMGNEKLFF. The full variable domain, its missing parts supplied by reference TRBV7-9 and TRBJ1-4, is DTGVSQNPRHKITKRGQNVTFRCDPISEHNRLYWYRQTLGQGPEFLTYFQNEAQLEKSRLLSDRFSAERPKGSFSTLEIQRTEQGDSAMYLCASSRDMGNEKLFFGSGTQLSVL.

The gene calls are TRBV6-2 or TRBV6-3 and TRBJ1-2; 7 bases are shared with TRBD1. From germline, CDR1 is MNHEY and CDR2 SVGEGT. This CDR3 region has 11 residues. Germline trimming cut 3 bases from V and 10 bases from J; bases unmatched to any gene: 2. The DNA of the CDR3 is TGTGCCAGCAGTTATGGGACAGCCTACACCTTC. Residues: CASSYGTAYTF.

The chain recombines TRBV15 with TRBJ1-4; D gene ambiguous. There are 14 residues in the CDR3. V shed 0 bases and J shed 0 bases, with 2 bases lying between them. Germline CDR1 is LNHNV and CDR2 is YYDKDF (reference sequence). The CDR3 loop reads CATSRDATNEKLFF. DNA of the CDR3: TGTGCCACCAGCAGAGACGCAACTAATGAAAAACTGTTTTTT.

The chain joins TRBV7-9 to TRBJ2-5, with TRBD1 matching over 7 bases. V lost 5 bases and J lost 3; bases outside the gene matches: 9. The CDR3 covers 15 residues. Germline loops: CDR1 SEHNR, CDR2 FQNEAQ (reference sequence). CDR3: CASSRGQASEETQYF. CDR3 in DNA: TGTGCCAGCAGCCGCGGACAGGCCTCAGAAGAGACCCAGTACTTC.

J is TRBJ1-1 and V is TRBV7-9; unclear D gene. Trimming stripped 1 base from V and 2 bases from J, with 8 bases between. The CDR3 contains 14 residues. The germline gives CDR1 SEHNR, CDR2 FQNEAQ (reference sequence). The CDR3 here is CASSLVGSNTEAFF. The CDR3 coding sequence is TGTGCCAGCAGCTTAGTAGGGAGTAACACTGAAGCTTTCTTT.

This clone was recorded a few times. The rearrangement joins TRBV19 to TRBJ1-5; 7 positions match TRBD1. V lost 4 bases and J lost 0; bases outside the gene matches: 0. The CDR3 covers 14 residues. Looked up from germline, CDR1 is LNHDA and CDR2 is SQIVND (reference sequence). The CDR3 here is CASSNRGSNQPQHF. CDR3 nucleotide sequence: TGTGCCAGTAGTAACAGGGGTAGCAATCAGCCCCAGCATTTT.

The chain employs TRBV14 and TRBJ2-5; D might be TRBD2 (5 bases). Trimming pared 3 bases from V and 5 bases from J, leaving 13 bases between. The CDR3 runs to 14 residues. The germline V gene has CDR1 SGHDN and CDR2 FVKESK. This CDR3 is CASSQRAGRETQYF. CDR3 DNA: TGTGCCAGCAGCCAGAGGGCTGGCCGGGAGACCCAGTACTTC.